Shown below are 30 T cell receptor beta chains from a single sample sequenced in a study of early T cells in non-severe SARS-CoV-2 infection. TCRdb independently ran MiXCR on the 5' RACE reads; one entry per CDR3 protein. Among roughly 27,000 distinct CDR3 sequences listed, less than 10% were seen once. The specimen sequenced was whole blood. The source is an adult who was a healthcare worker with PCR-confirmed SARS-CoV-2 infection or an uninfected control (not recorded which).

The rearrangement links TRBV20-1 to TRBJ1-1, with 8 bases matching TRBD1. Per germline, CDR1 DFQATT and CDR2 SNEGSKA (reference sequence). Trimming removed 4 bases from V and 4 bases from J; junction bases left unmatched: 5. This CDR3 comprises 13 residues. The CDR3 DNA follows: TGCAGTGCTAACCGACAGGGGCTCACTGAAGCTTTCTTT. Encoded protein: CSANRQGLTEAFF.

A remark on this clonotype: A read error may explain this, as a much larger clone is one base away. The CDR3 loop reads CASSLAPAEANTQYF. The DNA of the CDR3 is TGTGCCAGCAGCTTAGCTCCAGCGGAAGCCAATACGCAGTATTTT. The chain has TRBV7-2 and TRBJ2-3, with D possibly being TRBD2 (5 bases). The CDR3 consists of 15 residues. The germline V and J ends were trimmed by 0 bases and 7 bases, with 14 bases remaining between them. Germline loops: CDR1 SGHTA, CDR2 FQGNSA.

Many counts were recorded for this clonotype. The chain employs TRBV29-1 and TRBJ2-1; D call uncertain. Trimming cost V 0 bases and J 5 bases, with 8 bases left between them. The CDR3 is 13 amino acids. Germline CDR1 reads SQVTM; CDR2 reads ANQGSEA. The CDR3 DNA follows: TGCAGCGTTGAAGATTGGCAGGACAATGAGCAGTTCTTC. Its translation is CSVEDWQDNEQFF.

V is TRBV30 and J is TRBJ2-3; D may be TRBD1 (5 bases). Germline V gene data show CDR1 as GTSNPN and CDR2 as SVGIG (reference sequence). Between the trimmed V and J ends, which lost 3 bases and 9 bases, there was a span of 10 bases. The CDR3 is 11 residues long. The CDR3: CAWRQGSTQYF. In DNA, the CDR3 is TGTGCCTGGAGGCAGGGATCCACGCAGTATTTT.

This clonotype turned up a few times. The J gene is TRBJ2-1, the V gene TRBV7-2; D assignment may be TRBD1 or TRBD2 (5 bases each). In germline, CDR1 is SGHTA, CDR2 FQGNSA. The CDR3 sequence is 15 residues long. The V end lost 1 base, the J end lost 9 bases, and 16 bases lay between the germline ends. In DNA form, the CDR3 reads TGTGCCAGCAGCTTAGGGGGGTACCTCTTGAGTGAGCAGTTCTTC. Its protein is CASSLGGYLLSEQFF.

This clonotype has ten or more counts. The chain employs TRBV7-8 and TRBJ1-6, with 7 bases that match TRBD1. The V and J ends lost 2 bases and 5 bases, in that order; junction bases with no gene match: 9. Per germline, CDR1 SGHVS and CDR2 FQNEAQ. CDR3 length: 17 amino acids. CDR3 region: CASSLSSRGTDNSPLHF. DNA for the CDR3: TGTGCCAGCAGCTTAAGCTCCAGGGGGACCGATAATTCACCCCTCCACTTT.

This clonotype was seen ten or more times. This chain joins TRBV6-5 and TRBJ2-2; weak D call: TRBD2 (5 bases). This CDR3 has 15 residues. V lost 2 bases and J 2 bases, leaving 9 bases between the germline ends. Germline-derived CDR1 and CDR2 are MNHEY and SVGAGI. The CDR3 spells CASSYGGPNTGELFF. In DNA, the CDR3 is TGTGCCAGCAGTTACGGCGGGCCCAACACCGGGGAGCTGTTTTTT.

The rearrangement uses TRBV7-2 and TRBJ2-7, with 9 nucleotides matching TRBD1. The V gene end was trimmed by 4 bases and the J gene end by 2 bases; junction bases not matched to a gene: 3. CDR3 size: 14 residues. In germline, CDR1 is SGHTA, CDR2 FQGNSA. The CDR3 nucleotides read TGTGCCAGCAGCTCACAGGGGGCGGCCTACGAGCAGTACTTC. Residues: CASSSQGAAYEQYF.

This clonotype was seen ten or more times. This sequence joins TRBV25-1 and TRBJ1-2; TRBD1 agrees at 7 bases. CDR1 and CDR2 (germline): MGHDK, SYGVNS. Losses at the gene ends were 3 bases for V and 7 bases for J; bases not matched to a gene: 8. CDR3 size: 14 residues. The CDR3 protein is CASSERDRGVGYTF. CDR3 sequence (DNA): TGTGCCAGCAGTGAGAGGGACAGAGGGGTTGGCTACACCTTC.

In this sample, this clonotype turned up a few times. This rearrangement joins TRBV25-1 to TRBJ2-1; possibly TRBD1 for D (6 bases). CDR1 and CDR2 (germline): MGHDK, SYGVNS. Trimming removed 1 base from V and 5 bases from J, with 9 bases in between. The CDR3 contains 14 residues. DNA of the CDR3: TGTGCCAGCAGTGAATTGGGGACAAACAATGAGCAGTTCTTC. Translation: CASSELGTNNEQFF.

This clonotype was seen a few times. This sequence joins TRBV6-5 and TRBJ1-3; D unresolved. V lost 4 bases and J 1 base, leaving 8 bases between the germline ends. Germline loops: CDR1 MNHEY, CDR2 SVGAGI. The CDR3 has 14 amino acids. This chain's CDR3 is CASSFMGSGNTIYF. For the CDR3, the DNA is TGTGCCAGCAGTTTTATGGGGTCTGGAAACACCATATATTTT.

This clonotype was detected ten times or more. The chain uses TRBV18 and TRBJ1-1, with D possibly being TRBD1 (6 bases). V was cut by 3 bases and J by 5 bases, with 19 bases left in between. Germline V gene data show CDR1 as KGHSH and CDR2 as LQKENI. The CDR3 totals 16 residues. In DNA form, the CDR3 reads TGTGCCAGCTCACCTGCTCCGACAGGAAAGGGAACTGAAGCTTTCTTT. It specifies CASSPAPTGKGTEAFF.

This clonotype appeared many times. The chain couples TRBV29-1 to TRBJ1-2; maybe TRBD1 (6 bases). This CDR3 has 14 amino acids. The germline V gene encodes CDR1 SQVTM and CDR2 ANQGSEA. Trimming stripped 7 bases from V and 3 bases from J, with 18 bases between. The CDR3 DNA sequence: TGCAGCGCCTTAGGGGGGGTGTTCGACTATGGCTACACCTTC. Translation gives CSALGGVFDYGYTF.

CDR3 nucleotides: TGTGCCAGCAGTTCCCGGACAGGGGAAGCTTTCTTT. This sequence encodes CASSSRTGEAFF. The V and J genes are TRBV12-3 or TRBV12-4 and TRBJ1-1; TRBD1 matches 8 bases. V gave up 4 bases and J gave up 8 bases; unmatched junction bases: 3. There are 12 residues in the CDR3.

In its sample, this clonotype was seen many times. The chain carries TRBV7-6 and TRBJ2-7; D may correspond to TRBD1 or TRBD2 (5 bases each). The germline V gene encodes CDR1 SGHVS and CDR2 FNYEAQ. V lost 3 bases and J 3 bases, leaving 15 bases between the germline ends. This CDR3 is 15 amino acids long. The CDR3 sequence is CASSFGAAILYEQYF. As DNA, the CDR3 is TGTGCCAGCAGCTTCGGGGCAGCAATCCTCTACGAGCAGTACTTC.

The chain carries TRBV7-9 and TRBJ1-2; D ambiguous. V gave up 4 bases and J gave up 4 bases, with 13 bases separating them. The CDR3 is 14 amino acids. Germline V gene sequence: CDR1 SEHNR, CDR2 FQNEAQ (reference sequence). CDR3 protein: CASSSRVLGYGYTF. The CDR3 DNA follows: TGTGCCAGCAGCTCCCGGGTTTTAGGCTATGGCTACACCTTC.

This clonotype was detected many times. The rearrangement uses TRBV24-1 and TRBJ1-1; 7 nucleotides match TRBD1. The germline V gene has CDR1 KGHDR and CDR2 SFDVKD. Trimming removed 3 bases from V and 6 bases from J; junction bases left unmatched: 0. This CDR3 is 12 amino acids long. Here the CDR3 DNA reads TGTGCCACCAGTGATCAGGGGGCTGAAGCTTTCTTT. Protein sequence: CATSDQGAEAFF.

This clonotype has more than one count but fewer than ten. The V and J genes are TRBV29-1 and TRBJ2-5; D remains ambiguous. CDR3 size: 12 residues. V was pared by 5 bases and J by 0 bases, with 7 bases between. The germline CDR1 and CDR2 sequences are SQVTM and ANQGSEA. DNA for the CDR3: TGCAGCGTTTTGGCAAACCAAGAGACCCAGTACTTC. Protein sequence: CSVLANQETQYF.

This chain uses TRBV11-3 with TRBJ2-1; D gene unclear. V lost 3 bases and J 10 bases, leaving 10 bases between the germline ends. Germline loops: CDR1 SGHNT, CDR2 YENEEA. The CDR3 consists of 12 residues. CDR3 sequence: CASSFLGREQFF. The CDR3 coding sequence is TGTGCCAGCAGCTTTCTGGGCAGGGAGCAGTTCTTC.

Ten or more counts support this clonotype. V is TRBV29-1 and J is TRBJ1-1; 7 bases match TRBD1. Germline assignment: CDR1 SQVTM and CDR2 ANQGSEA. The CDR3 is 14 residues long. The J segment lost 0 bases and the V segment lost 4 bases, leaving 5 bases of the junction unmatched. CDR3 amino acids: CSVVGDSLNTEAFF. In nucleotides, the CDR3 is TGCAGCGTTGTTGGGGACAGCTTGAACACTGAAGCTTTCTTT. Full variable domain (rest looked up from reference TRBV29-1 and TRBJ1-1): SAVISQKPSRDICQRGTSLTIQCQVDSQVTMMFWYRQQPGQSLTLIATANQGSEATYESGFVIDKFPISRPNLTFSTLTVSNMSPEDSSIYLCSVVGDSLNTEAFFGQGTRLTVV.

A few counts support this clonotype. The V call is TRBV18, the J call TRBJ2-5; 7 bases agree with TRBD1. The CDR3 totals 15 residues. The ends lost 5 bases at V and 0 bases at J; junction bases unmatched: 6. The germline gives CDR1 KGHSH, CDR2 LQKENI. In nucleotides, the CDR3 is TGTGCCAGCTCATCGTCACAGGGGAACCAAGAGACCCAGTACTTC. Translating it yields CASSSSQGNQETQYF. Based on the CDR3 plus reference TRBV18 and TRBJ2-5, the full variable domain is NAGVMQNPRHLVRRRGQEARLRCSPMKGHSHVYWYRQLPEEGLKFMVYLQKENIIDESGMPKERFSAEFPKEGPSILRIQQVVRGDSAAYFCASSSSQGNQETQYFGPGTRLLVL.

This clonotype was observed at least ten times. This chain links TRBV5-1 with TRBJ1-1, with 8 bases that match TRBD1. With V trimmed by 1 base and J by 4 bases, 6 bases remained unmatched. This CDR3 contains 15 residues. Germline values: CDR1 SGHRS, CDR2 YFSETQ. As DNA, the CDR3 is TGCGCCAGCAGCTTGTTACAGGGGGGCGGCACTGAAGCTTTCTTT. Protein sequence: CASSLLQGGGTEAFF.

This clonotype was recorded a few times. This sequence joins TRBV27 and TRBJ2-6; D is ambiguous. This CDR3 comprises 14 residues. Deletions cut 5 bases from V and 4 bases from J, with 9 bases between. Germline loops: CDR1 MNHEY, CDR2 SMNVEV (reference sequence). The CDR3 spells CASSTHPGANVLTF. Written as DNA, the CDR3 is TGTGCCAGCAGTACCCATCCCGGGGCCAACGTCCTGACTTTC. Looking up the rest from reference TRBV27 and TRBJ2-6 gives the full variable domain: EAQVTQNPRYLITVTGKKLTVTCSQNMNHEYMSWYRQDPGLGLRQIYYSMNVEVTDKGDVPEGYKVSRKEKRNFPLILESPSPNQTSLYFCASSTHPGANVLTFGAGSRLTVL.

V and J are TRBV4-2 and TRBJ1-1; D is uncertain. This CDR3 is built from 15 residues. Trimming stripped 5 bases from V and 1 base from J, with 14 bases between. CDR1 is LGHNA, CDR2 YNFKEQ, per germline. As DNA, the CDR3 is TGTGCCAGCAGCAAGGTAGACTTATCGAACACTGAAGCTTTCTTT. It codes for CASSKVDLSNTEAFF.

This clonotype was observed many times. This chain joins TRBV10-3 and TRBJ2-2; 9 positions agree with TRBD1. V lost 6 bases to trimming and J lost 7 bases; unmatched junction nucleotides: 6. The CDR3 consists of 14 residues. Germline V CDR1 and CDR2: ENHRY, SYGVKD. The CDR3 nucleotides are TGTGCCATCAGAACAGGGGGCCAAGGCGGGGAGCTGTTTTTT. Translation gives CAIRTGGQGGELFF.

By sample share, this clonotype is medium-sized (0.01 to 0.1%). The chain couples TRBV29-1 to TRBJ1-2; D might be TRBD1 (6 bases). This CDR3 contains 12 residues. The germline V gene has CDR1 SQVTM and CDR2 ANQGSEA. With 3 bases removed from V and 9 bases from J, the gap between germline ends came to 14 bases. DNA for the CDR3: TGCAGCGTTGAGACCCAACAGGGCCGCTACACCTTC. It translates to CSVETQQGRYTF. Full variable domain (remainder filled in from reference TRBV29-1 and TRBJ1-2): SAVISQKPSRDICQRGTSLTIQCQVDSQVTMMFWYRQQPGQSLTLIATANQGSEATYESGFVIDKFPISRPNLTFSTLTVSNMSPEDSSIYLCSVETQQGRYTFGSGTRLTVV.

The V gene is TRBV6-2 or TRBV6-3, the J gene TRBJ2-1, with 8 bases lining up with TRBD2. Germline V gene lookup returns CDR1 MNHEY and CDR2 SVGEGT. This CDR3 contains 13 residues. The V gene end was trimmed by 7 bases and the J gene end by 4 bases; junction bases not matched to a gene: 3. CDR3 sequence (DNA): TGTGCCAGCAAGGCGGGGGGATACAATGAGCAGTTCTTC. It yields the protein CASKAGGYNEQFF.

This clonotype was counted ten times or more. V and J are TRBV18 and TRBJ2-7; 9 bases align to TRBD1. Germline CDR1 is KGHSH and CDR2 is LQKENI. Germline trimming cut 5 bases from V and 0 bases from J; bases unmatched to any gene: 5. There are 15 residues in the CDR3. The CDR3 spells CASSKGTGSSYEQYF. The DNA of the CDR3 is TGTGCCAGCTCAAAAGGGACAGGGAGCTCCTACGAGCAGTACTTC.

By its share, this clonotype is medium-sized. The chain couples TRBV4-3 to TRBJ1-2; 7 bases line up with TRBD1. The CDR3 extends over 14 amino acids. Germline trimming cut 5 bases from V and 7 bases from J; bases unmatched to any gene: 10. Germline values: CDR1 LGHNA, CDR2 YSLEER. CDR3 coding DNA: TGCGCCAGCAGCATTCGTTCACAGGGGTTTGGCTACACCTTC. Its protein is CASSIRSQGFGYTF.

This clonotype was counted at least ten times. The CDR3 sequence: CASSLKAGREKLFF. As DNA, the CDR3 is TGTGCCAGCAGCCTAAAGGCAGGACGGGAAAAACTGTTTTTT. The chain has TRBV7-2 and TRBJ1-4, with no clear D. The CDR3 spans 14 residues. The V end lost 5 bases, the J end lost 8 bases, and 15 bases lay between the germline ends. From germline, CDR1 is SGHTA and CDR2 FQGNSA.